This note documents a single T cell receptor beta chain sequence. The antigen it recognizes is unknown. No much larger clonotype is one base removed from it; base qualities were not supplied. The time point label of this sample denotes: cycle 2 day 1 (C2D1) of nivolumab. Every trial patient had relapsed after autologous stem cell transplantation, and cohorts A, B and C differed in prior brentuximab vedotin exposure. The trial cohort comprised more than 55 patients with relapsed/refractory classical Hodgkin lymphoma whose best overall responses were complete response, partial response or progressive disease. In the multi-cohort phase II CheckMate 205 trial, trial patients received single-agent nivolumab. An independent review committee assessed best overall response by applying the 2007 International Working Group response criteria. Trial PBMCs were collected immediately before nivolumab initiation (C1D1) and during therapy at cycle 2 day 1 and cycle 4 day 1. After peripheral blood was drawn into 8 mL Vacutainer Cell Preparation Tubes, PBMCs were isolated by centrifugation and then cryopreserved.

The data stem from a study of PD-1 blockade in classical Hodgkin lymphoma (dated by TCRdb to the early 2020s). For the wider study: Nivolumab dosing was 3 mg/kg intravenously every 2 weeks, continuing until either disease progression or unacceptable toxicity. A peripheral blood immune signature of response to PD-1 blockade in classical Hodgkin lymphoma was defined using TCR beta sequencing and CyTOF. General study outcomes and caveats: The study was limited to a single clinical trial cohort, and causes of repertoire differences, possibly disease activity or prior therapy, remained undefined. Lower diversity was seen in patients whose nivolumab began less than 1 year after ASCT, and these patients were left out of later analyses so that immune reconstitution would not confound the results. Trial patients achieving complete response had baseline diversity similar to newly diagnosed patients, whereas partial responders and progressors had significantly lower diversity. Baseline TCR diversity was reported to be lower in newly diagnosed patients than in healthy donors and to be lower still in relapsed/refractory patients. By C4D1, a significant rise was seen in CD4+ TCR diversity but not in CD8+ TCR diversity (p=0.0027 vs p=0.16), and the rise was most apparent among complete responders (p=0.02).

The germline V gene gives CDR1 as SGHTA and CDR2 as FQGNSA. V is pruned by 1 base and J by 4 bases, leaving 6 bases of the junction without a gene match. The CDR3, from cysteine to phenylalanine, totals 16 residues. The CDR3 DNA has 48 bases and is translated from base 1. The Qiagen DNeasy kit was used to extract genomic DNA from unsorted PBMCs and from the negatively selected CD4+ and CD8+ fractions. Amplification of TCR beta CDR3 regions was done by immunoSEQ multiplex PCR with primers that anneal to V and J segments. A synthetic immune receptor repertoire was used to minimize amplification bias, and any residual bias was removed computationally once sequencing was done. From the authors' description of their analysis: Custom Python scripts were used to quantify repertoire diversity as the Shannon entropy index. Unsorted, CD4+ and CD8+ repertoires were examined separately, except in combined analyses, for which CD4+ and CD8+ sequences were merged in silico. Clonal expansion was defined as at least a 2-fold frequency increase after treatment relative to C1D1, with a pseudocount of 0.5 for undetected baseline clones. Clones with 0 or 1 copy at C1D1 were classified as singleton clones, and clones with 2 or more copies were classified as non-singleton clones. Clones expanded in unsorted samples were labelled as CD4+, CD8+ or unknown by matching protein sequences in sorted samples from the same patient. Wilcoxon tests on paired samples were used to test diversity changes from C1D1 to C4D1. TCRdb carries this immuneACCESS record with in-frame sequences only. Its versions omit some clonotypes, under half of them owing to an unresolved V gene in the studies checked, with the rest unexplained. The V and J calls and the clone size are those of that table, but D and trimming were determined from the DNA. This sample comprises approximately 50,000 clones, 88% of them detected only once. The top ten clonotypes cover under 7% of the sample.

The sample in question was peripheral blood mononuclear cells (PBMCs), obtained before the second cycle of nivolumab. This receptor was obtained from a human donor with classical Hodgkin lymphoma. The chain uses TRBV7-2 and TRBJ1-1, with TRBD1 matching 10 junction bases. The DNA sequence is TGTGCCAGCAGCTTAGATTTTTGGGACAGGGGCACTGAAGCTTTCTTT. It specifies CASSLDFWDRGTEAFF.